Listed below are T cell receptor beta chains from one sample, sequenced in a study of blood T cell repertoires in COVID-19. The data were produced by immunoSEQ multiplex PCR, yet TCRdb's version contains in-frame clones alone and is incomplete. The sample includes about 200,000 clones, 88% of them seen just once. Sequencing used peripheral blood. These receptor sequences come from a young man with active or convalescent COVID-19. Both conserved end residues are part of each CDR3. A D gene is named only where the DNA matches it firmly. Size tells how often a clone was seen (once, few, many) or the class of an expanded clone, and some rows leave it out.

TRBJ1-6 . once TRBV5-6 CASSWSVSPLHF TGTGCCAGCAGCTGGTCGGTTTCACCCCTCCACTTT
TRBJ2-1 TRBD2 . TRBV19 CASSPGTSGRAWDEQFF TGTGCCAGTAGTCCCGGGACTAGCGGGAGGGCCTGGGATGAGCAGTTCTTC
TRBJ1-1 TRBD1 . TRBV6-5 CASSYADTGGRTEAFF TGTGCCAGCAGTTACGCAGACACAGGGGGCCGCACTGAAGCTTTCTTT
TRBJ1-2 . . TRBV12-3/TRBV12-4 CASSLYGDYGYTF TGTGCCAGCAGTTTATATGGAGACTATGGCTACACCTTC
TRBJ2-4 TRBD1 . TRBV27 CASSPWTGISKNIQYF TGTGCCAGCAGTCCGTGGACAGGGATTTCCAAAAACATTCAGTACTTC
TRBJ2-2 TRBD2 . TRBV7-8 CASSPFGAGGGTGELFF TGTGCCAGCAGCCCGTTTGGAGCGGGAGGGGGCACCGGGGAGCTGTTTTTT
TRBJ1-1 . . TRBV18 CASSSAANTEAFF TGTGCCAGCTCATCCGCGGCGAACACTGAAGCTTTCTTT
TRBJ1-5 . . TRBV18 CASSPGGAFDPQHF TGTGCCAGCTCACCCGGGGGGGCGTTTGATCCCCAGCATTTT
TRBJ1-5 . . TRBV2 CASSEGSVSNQPQHF TGTGCCAGCAGTGAAGGGTCAGTTAGCAATCAGCCCCAGCATTTT
TRBJ1-1 . once TRBV7-9 CASSLPGPMNTEAFF TGTGCCAGCAGCCTCCCTGGGCCGATGAACACTGAAGCTTTCTTT
TRBJ2-7 TRBD1 . TRBV2 CASSEETGATIYEQYF TGTGCCAGCAGTGAAGAGACAGGGGCTACGATATACGAGCAGTACTTC
TRBJ2-7 TRBD2 . TRBV7-2 CASSWGLAGGEQYF TGTGCCAGCAGCTGGGGACTAGCGGGAGGCGAGCAGTACTTC
TRBJ2-5 TRBD1 once TRBV2 CASSEIGTGETQYF TGTGCCAGCAGTGAAATTGGGACAGGGGAGACCCAGTACTTC
TRBJ2-3 TRBD1 . TRBV5-1 CASSYGQGYTDTQYF TGCGCCAGCAGCTACGGACAGGGGTACACAGATACGCAGTATTTT
TRBJ2-3 . once TRBV4-3 CASSQLKGSGAGDTQYF TGCGCCAGCAGCCAATTAAAAGGCAGCGGCGCCGGAGATACGCAGTATTTT
TRBJ1-5 . . TRBV7-8 CASSPGRSSNQPQHF TGTGCCAGCAGCCCTGGCAGGTCAAGCAATCAGCCCCAGCATTTT
TRBJ2-1 . once TRBV6-6 CASSSPGRPYNEQFF TGTGCCAGCAGTTCCCCGGGGAGGCCCTACAATGAGCAGTTCTTC
TRBJ2-3 TRBD2 . TRBV5-4 CASSPGGRSSDTQYF TGTGCCAGCAGCCCGGGGGGACGTTCCTCAGATACGCAGTATTTT
TRBJ2-7 TRBD1 . TRBV27 CASSRDRGSSYEQYF TGTGCCAGCAGCAGGGACAGGGGGAGCTCCTACGAGCAGTACTTC
TRBJ1-2 TRBD1 . TRBV6-5 CASKQGSNYGYTF TGTGCCAGTAAACAGGGGTCGAACTATGGCTACACCTTC
TRBJ1-1 . . TRBV7-2 CASSPIGRQTEAFF TGTGCCAGCAGCCCTATTGGCAGGCAGACTGAAGCTTTCTTT
TRBJ1-1 . . TRBV12-5 CASGLGDTANTEAFF TGTGCTAGTGGTTTGGGGGACACCGCGAACACTGAAGCTTTCTTT
TRBJ1-5 . few TRBV19 CASSVKGVGNQPQHF TGTGCCAGTAGTGTAAAGGGAGTCGGCAATCAGCCCCAGCATTTT
TRBJ1-4 . . TRBV9 CASSSAGSGGSEKLFF TGTGCCAGCAGCTCGGCGGGGTCGGGAGGGAGTGAAAAACTGTTTTTT
TRBJ2-1 . . TRBV27 CASSLSRNNEQFF TGTGCCAGCAGTTTATCGCGAAACAATGAGCAGTTCTTC
TRBJ1-5 TRBD1 . TRBV19 CASSTTTGGGNQPQHF TGTGCCAGTAGTACCACCACAGGGGGCGGCAATCAGCCCCAGCATTTT
TRBJ1-1 . . TRBV5-1 CASSLAGAVNTEAFF TGCGCCAGCAGCTTGGCAGGGGCGGTGAACACTGAAGCTTTCTTT
TRBJ2-3 TRBD2 . TRBV27 CASRGERGGGFDTQYF TGTGCCAGCAGGGGCGAAAGGGGCGGGGGGTTTGATACGCAGTATTTT
TRBJ2-3 TRBD2 . TRBV27 CASSLRLAGGRADTQYF TGTGCCAGCAGTTTACGTCTAGCGGGGGGGCGGGCAGATACGCAGTATTTT
TRBJ1-1 TRBD1 . TRBV3-1/TRBV3-2 CASSGQGATEAFF TGTGCCAGCAGTGGACAGGGGGCCACTGAAGCTTTCTTT
TRBJ2-7 TRBD2 . TRBV6-5 CASCPAGVTYEQYF TGTGCCAGCTGCCCAGCGGGGGTTACCTACGAGCAGTACTTC
TRBJ1-1 . . TRBV15 CATSIRQNTEAFF TGTGCCACCAGCATACGACAGAACACTGAAGCTTTCTTT
TRBJ2-7 . once TRBV6-5 CASSLTGSGEQYF TGTGCCAGCAGTCTAACAGGGTCAGGCGAGCAGTACTTC
TRBJ2-1 TRBD2 . TRBV5-6 CASSLSGSGGYNEQFF TGTGCCAGCAGCTTGTCTGGTAGCGGGGGGTACAATGAGCAGTTCTTC
TRBJ1-5 TRBD1 . TRBV25-1 CASNLQGPSNQPQHF TGTGCCAGCAATTTACAGGGGCCTAGCAATCAGCCCCAGCATTTT
TRBJ2-3 . . TRBV5-5 CASSRSDYTDTQYF TGTGCCAGCAGCCGTAGCGATTACACAGATACGCAGTATTTT
TRBJ2-1 . . TRBV19 CASSPVQGGGNEQFF TGTGCCAGTAGTCCCGTACAGGGTGGAGGAAATGAGCAGTTCTTC
TRBJ2-1 TRBD2 . TRBV6-2/TRBV6-3 CASSYPWGGRAAGDEQFF TGTGCCAGCAGTTACCCCTGGGGTGGGAGGGCCGCGGGAGATGAGCAGTTCTTC
TRBJ1-1 . . TRBV9 CASSVAGDTEAFF TGTGCCAGCAGCGTAGCCGGGGACACTGAAGCTTTCTTT
TRBJ2-3 . . TRBV11-2 CASSLDSGANTQYF TGTGCCAGCAGCTTAGATTCCGGAGCAAATACGCAGTATTTT
TRBJ1-4 . . TRBV6-5 CASSYNSNREGQKLFF TGTGCCAGCAGTTACAACAGCAACAGGGAAGGTCAAAAACTGTTTTTT
TRBJ1-1 . . TRBV18 CASSPEGYTEAFF TGTGCCAGCTCACCAGAGGGATACACTGAAGCTTTCTTT